This T cell receptor beta chain emerged from a study of graft-versus-host responses after intestinal transplantation. The CDR3 consists of 12 residues. Germline loops: CDR1 MDHEN, CDR2 SYDVKM. V dropped 4 bases and J dropped 8 bases, with 11 bases sitting between them. Comments on this clone: What it binds is not known.

The table came from immunoSEQ multiplex PCR; TCRdb's copy has only in-frame clones and leaves some out. The sample includes roughly 110,000 clones, about 92% seen only once; the top ten take 0.95% to 1.5%. This receptor was identified in a human donor who was the organ donor for an intestinal transplant. This specimen consisted of unstimulated CD8+ T cells sorted from spleen or lymph node cells, obtained before transplant. The rearrangement uses TRBV28 and TRBJ1-2, with D unresolved. The CDR3 reads CASSYTRWGYTF. The CDR3 region has the DNA TGTGCCAGCAGTTATACCCGGTGGGGCTACACCTTC.